The rows below give T cell receptor beta chains drawn from one sample of a study of somatic mutations in cytotoxic T cells in rheumatoid arthritis. Method: immunoSEQ multiplex PCR; TCRdb's copy keeps in-frame clones and lacks some. The data contain 30,000 to 45,000 clones, under 90% of them singletons. The sample was CD8+ T cells sorted from blood. These receptors were collected from a man aged 35-49 years in good health. The CDR3 runs from the conserved cysteine through the conserved F or W. A D gene is named only where the DNA matches it firmly. A clone size is listed for some rows: how often the clone was seen (once, few, many), or a class if it is expanded.

TRBJ2-2,.,once,TRBV5-1,TGCGCCAGCAGATTGAACACCGGGGAGCTGTTTTTT,CASRLNTGELFF
TRBJ2-2,.,.,TRBV5-4,TGTGCCAGCAGCTTTGGGTCGCAATACGACACCGGGGAGCTGTTTTTT,CASSFGSQYDTGELFF
TRBJ1-5,.,.,TRBV4-3,TGCGCCAGCAGCCAAGCGAGGACTCCGGAACGGCCCCAGCATTTT,CASSQARTPERPQHF
TRBJ2-5,TRBD2,.,TRBV2,TGTGCCAGTTCAACTAGCGGGAGGAGAGAGACCCAGTACTTC,CASSTSGRRETQYF
TRBJ2-7,.,.,TRBV5-1,TGCGCCAGCACCCCGACAGAAAGCTACGAGCAGTACTTC,CASTPTESYEQYF
TRBJ2-7,.,.,TRBV28,TGTGCCAGCCTCCCCGGCTCAAACTCCTACGAGCAGTACTTC,CASLPGSNSYEQYF
TRBJ2-7,TRBD1,.,TRBV10-3,TGTGCCATCAGTGGGGTGGACAGGCGATCCTACGAGCAGTACTTC,CAISGVDRRSYEQYF
TRBJ1-2,TRBD1,.,TRBV7-9,TGTGCCAGCAGCTTAGCACAGGGGGCGACCTATGGCTACACCTTC,CASSLAQGATYGYTF
TRBJ1-5,TRBD1,.,TRBV19,TGTGCCAGTAGTGAGGGACAGGGATGGATTTATAGCAATCAGCCCCAGCATTTT,CASSEGQGWIYSNQPQHF
TRBJ2-7,.,.,TRBV18,TGTGCCAGCTCACCTCCGGACCGCGCCTACGAGCAGTACTTC,CASSPPDRAYEQYF
TRBJ2-1,TRBD1,.,TRBV5-8,TGTGCCAGCAGTTCCGGCTGGGACAGGGCCGACAATGAGCAGTTCTTC,CASSSGWDRADNEQFF
TRBJ2-7,TRBD2,.,TRBV9,TGTGCCAGCAGCGATGGCGGGACTACCCGCGAGCAGTACTTC,CASSDGGTTREQYF
TRBJ2-7,.,.,TRBV9,TGTGCCAGCAGCGTAGCCGGGTCAAGCTCCTACGAGCAGTACTTC,CASSVAGSSSYEQYF
TRBJ1-5,.,.,TRBV5-1,TGCGCCAGCAGCTGGGGGGGGGAGGAACAGCCCCAGCATTTT,CASSWGGEEQPQHF
TRBJ2-7,.,.,TRBV27,TGTGCCAGCAGTTCTAGTCCCTACGAGCAGTACTTC,CASSSSPYEQYF
TRBJ2-3,TRBD2,.,TRBV27,TGTGCCAGCAGTTTATCCCACCTTCTAGCGGCCAGGGCCCCAGATACGCAGTATTTT,CASSLSHLLAARAPDTQYF
TRBJ1-2,.,.,TRBV2,TGTGCCAGTTTGGGTCATGGCTACACCTTC,CASLGHGYTF
TRBJ2-7,.,.,TRBV6-5,TGTGCCAGCAGTTACAGGCAGGGGAACGAGCAGTACTTC,CASSYRQGNEQYF
TRBJ2-7,.,.,TRBV11-2,TGTGCCAGCAGCTTAACCCCGCCCCGACCGGGCTTCTCCTACGAGCAGTACTTC,CASSLTPPRPGFSYEQYF
TRBJ2-3,.,.,TRBV7-8,TGTGCCAGCACCACCAGGCTGGGAGCCGATACGCAGTATTTT,CASTTRLGADTQYF
TRBJ2-7,TRBD1,.,TRBV15,TGTGCCACCAGCAGAGATTTGTTCCAGGGGGCGTACGAGCAGTACTTC,CATSRDLFQGAYEQYF
TRBJ2-7,.,.,TRBV28,TGTGCCAGCAGCAACTCCGAGGGGTACGAGCAGTACTTC,CASSNSEGYEQYF
TRBJ2-1,.,.,TRBV7-9,TGTGCCAGCAGGACCGACAATGAGCAGTTCTTC,CASRTDNEQFF
TRBJ1-2,.,.,TRBV5-4,TGTGCCAGCAGCTTGAGAGAACCTGCTTTCGGCTACACCTTC,CASSLREPAFGYTF
TRBJ1-4,.,.,TRBV2,TGTGCCAGCATATTCGGGGGGACAACTAATGAAAAACTGTTTTTT,CASIFGGTTNEKLFF
TRBJ2-7,.,.,TRBV27,TGTGCCAGCAGTTTATTTCAGGGTACCGAGCAGTACTTC,CASSLFQGTEQYF
TRBJ2-7,.,.,TRBV27,TGTGCCAGCAGAGATGGACAGAGCGGCCACGAGCAGTACTTC,CASRDGQSGHEQYF
TRBJ2-3,TRBD2,.,TRBV5-1,TGCGCCAGCAGCAAGCAGAGCGGGACCGACGCAGATACGCAGTATTTT,CASSKQSGTDADTQYF
TRBJ2-7,TRBD1,.,TRBV28,TGTGCCAGCAGTTACGGACGGGACAGGAGCTCCTACGAGCAGTACTTC,CASSYGRDRSSYEQYF
TRBJ2-3,.,.,TRBV7-6,TGTGCCAGCAGCGACCCGGAGGACACGGGACCAGATACGCAGTATTTT,CASSDPEDTGPDTQYF
TRBJ2-2,TRBD1,few,TRBV7-9,TGTGCCAGCAGCCTCCGGGACAGTACAACCGGGGAGCTGTTTTTT,CASSLRDSTTGELFF
TRBJ2-3,TRBD2,.,TRBV11-2,TGTGCCAGCAGCTCCGGCCAGTTTGGGAGGGCTAGCACAGATACGCAGTATTTT,CASSSGQFGRASTDTQYF
TRBJ1-2,.,.,TRBV4-3,TGCGCCAGCAGCCAAGATCCGGCAGGGGTCGGGACTAACTATGGCTACACCTTC,CASSQDPAGVGTNYGYTF
TRBJ2-7,.,.,TRBV21-1,TGTGCCAGCAGCAAGGGACTAGCGGGAGTTTGGGAGCAGTACTTC,CASSKGLAGVWEQYF
TRBJ1-2,.,.,TRBV11-2,TGTGCCAGCAGCTTAGTAGCGACGAACTATGGCTACACCTTC,CASSLVATNYGYTF
TRBJ2-7,.,.,TRBV6-5,TGTGCCAGCAGTCCCTCGACCGCCGAGCAGTACTTC,CASSPSTAEQYF
TRBJ2-3,TRBD2,few,TRBV28,TGTGCCAGCAGTTTAGGCGTAGCGGCTAGCGGGGCCACAGATACGCAGTATTTT,CASSLGVAASGATDTQYF
TRBJ2-2,TRBD2,.,TRBV4-1,TGCGCCAGCAGCCAAGGGACTAGCGGTAACACCGGGGAGCTGTTTTTT,CASSQGTSGNTGELFF